This TCR beta chain was profiled in a study of T-cell reconstitution after alpha-beta-depleted transplantation in children. This CDR3 contains 16 residues. V gave up 0 bases and J gave up 1 base, with 14 bases separating them. From germline, CDR1 is SGHDT and CDR2 YYEEEE. Notes on this clonotype: The antigen is unknown.

Construction of the TCRbeta library involved unique molecular identifiers. TCRdb reprocessed the PCR reads via MiXCR and lists one record per CDR3 protein. Among 450,000 to 600,000 distinct CDR3 sequences listed, under 12% were seen once. General study results and limits: Recipient T cells and thymic progenitors that survived were the source of the high TCRbeta diversity seen at day 60 in some patients. About two months after transplant, alpha-beta T cells reportedly came from several hundred expanded graft clones. Once a year had passed after transplant, T-cell counts and diversity came mostly from newly produced T cells.

This receptor was obtained from a child younger than 10 with inherited bone marrow failure, due to receive a stem cell transplant. This chain joins TRBV5-6 and TRBJ2-7, with D possibly matching TRBD1 (6 bases). The sample was PBMCs, taken before TCRalphabeta/CD19-depleted stem cell transplant. The CDR3 loop reads CASSLGGLTTSYEQYF. The CDR3 coding sequence is TGTGCCAGCAGCTTGGGGGGGCTTACCACGTCCTACGAGCAGTACTTC.